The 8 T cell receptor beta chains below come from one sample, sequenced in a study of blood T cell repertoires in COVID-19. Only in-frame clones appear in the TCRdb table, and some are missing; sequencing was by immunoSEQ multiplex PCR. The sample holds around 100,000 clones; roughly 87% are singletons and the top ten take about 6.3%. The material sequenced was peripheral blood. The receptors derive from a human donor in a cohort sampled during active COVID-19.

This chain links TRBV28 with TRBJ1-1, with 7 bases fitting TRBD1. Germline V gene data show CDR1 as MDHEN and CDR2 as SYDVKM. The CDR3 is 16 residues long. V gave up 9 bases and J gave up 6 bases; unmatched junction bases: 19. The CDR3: CASGDAQGGGGAEAFF. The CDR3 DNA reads TGTGCCAGTGGAGACGCCCAGGGGGGTGGGGGCGCTGAAGCTTTCTTT.

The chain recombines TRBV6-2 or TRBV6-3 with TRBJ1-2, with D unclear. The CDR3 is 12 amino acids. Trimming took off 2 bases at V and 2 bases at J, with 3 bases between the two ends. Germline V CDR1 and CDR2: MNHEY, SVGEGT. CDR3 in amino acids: CASSYENYGYTF. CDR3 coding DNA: TGTGCCAGCAGTTACGAGAACTATGGCTACACCTTC.

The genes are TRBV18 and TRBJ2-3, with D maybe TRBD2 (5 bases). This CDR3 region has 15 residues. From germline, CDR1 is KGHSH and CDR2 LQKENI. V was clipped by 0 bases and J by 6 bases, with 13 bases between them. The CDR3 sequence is CASSPPSSSTDTQYF. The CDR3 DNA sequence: TGTGCCAGCTCACCACCCTCTAGCTCCACGGATACGCAGTATTTT.

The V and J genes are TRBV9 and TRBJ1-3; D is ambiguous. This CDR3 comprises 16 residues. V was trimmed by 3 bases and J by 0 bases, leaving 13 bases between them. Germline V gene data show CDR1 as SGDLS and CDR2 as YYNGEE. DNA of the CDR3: TGTGCCAGCAGCGGTATGGAGGGCAGCTCTGGAAACACCATATATTTT. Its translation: CASSGMEGSSGNTIYF.

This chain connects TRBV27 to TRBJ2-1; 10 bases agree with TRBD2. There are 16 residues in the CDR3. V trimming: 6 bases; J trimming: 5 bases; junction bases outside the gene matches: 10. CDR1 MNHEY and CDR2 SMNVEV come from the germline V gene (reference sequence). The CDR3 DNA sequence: TGTGCCAGCAGAAGAGGACTAGCGGATAAACACAATGAGCAGTTCTTC. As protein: CASRRGLADKHNEQFF.

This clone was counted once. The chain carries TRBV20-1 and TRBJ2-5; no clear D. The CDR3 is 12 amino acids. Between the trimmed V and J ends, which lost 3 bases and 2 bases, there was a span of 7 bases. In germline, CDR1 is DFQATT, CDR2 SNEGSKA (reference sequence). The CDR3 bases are TGCAGTGCTAGTCGTCTTCAAGAGACCCAGTACTTC. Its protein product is CSASRLQETQYF.

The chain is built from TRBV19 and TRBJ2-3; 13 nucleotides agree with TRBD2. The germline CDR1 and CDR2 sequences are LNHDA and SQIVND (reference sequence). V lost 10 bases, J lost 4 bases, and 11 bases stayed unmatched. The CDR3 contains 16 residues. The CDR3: CATQPQTSGRSDTQYF. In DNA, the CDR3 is TGTGCCACTCAGCCCCAGACTAGCGGGAGGTCAGATACGCAGTATTTT.

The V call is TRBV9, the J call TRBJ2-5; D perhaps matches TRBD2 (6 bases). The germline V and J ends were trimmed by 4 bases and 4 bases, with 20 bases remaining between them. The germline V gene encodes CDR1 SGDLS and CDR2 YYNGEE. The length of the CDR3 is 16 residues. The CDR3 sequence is CASSPQGGDWGETQYF. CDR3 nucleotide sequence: TGTGCCAGCAGCCCTCAAGGAGGGGACTGGGGAGAGACCCAGTACTTC.